The subject of this entry is one T cell receptor beta chain. Germline assignment: CDR1 KGHSH and CDR2 LQKENI. V was clipped by 4 bases and J by 10 bases; unmatched bases: 9. CDR3 length: 13 amino acids. These data belong to a study of shared clonotypes between healthy human individuals. Replicate PCRs from sorted subsets contained 200 ng DNA, which is around 30,000 T cell genomes. Sequencing was performed with immunoSEQ multiplex PCR; in TCRdb, only in-frame clones are kept and a portion is missing. Of 2 million or so clones listed, 95% were seen once; the top ten hold roughly 0.13%. Sequencing used naive CD4+ T cells sorted from blood. Sample subset: CD45RA+ positively selected. The sequence was collected from a man younger than 35 in good health. The V call is TRBV18, the J call TRBJ2-5; TRBD1 matches 7 bases. The CDR3 DNA reads TGTGCCAGCTCACTAGGGACAGCAGGGGACCAGTACTTC. Translating it yields CASSLGTAGDQYF.